This T cell receptor beta chain emerged from a study of blood T cell repertoires in COVID-19. Repertoires were generated with immunoSEQ multiplex PCR, while TCRdb's copy carries only in-frame clones and drops some. Found here are about 320,000 clones, nearly 90% of them singletons; the top ten hold under 6.5%. V lost 5 bases, J lost 3 bases, and 4 bases stayed unmatched. Germline CDR1 reads SEHNR; CDR2 reads FQNEAQ (reference sequence). CDR3 size: 15 residues. Adults between roughly 18 and 95 years of age took part from 24 US areas. The chain carries TRBV7-9 and TRBJ1-4, with 9 bases identical to TRBD1. Input material: PBMCs or T cells enriched from blood (not recorded which). The clonotype comes from a woman under 40 who had recovered from COVID-19. The CDR3 region is CASSPGQGPNEKLFF. The DNA of the CDR3 is TGTGCCAGCAGCCCGGGACAGGGACCTAATGAAAAACTGTTTTTT.